These 25 T cell receptor beta chains share one sample of origin, sequenced in a study of graft-versus-host responses after intestinal transplantation. Clones were sequenced by immunoSEQ multiplex PCR, and TCRdb holds only the in-frame ones, with some missing. The table has more than 65,000 clones, around 82% seen once; the top ten hold 0.39%. These TCRs are of unknown antigen specificity. Sequenced here: unstimulated CD4+ T cells sorted from spleen or lymph node cells, sampled before transplant. Receptor source: a human donor who was the organ donor for an intestinal transplant.

V is TRBV21-1 and J is TRBJ2-7; TRBD1 is the table's D call, not checked against the DNA. TRBV21-1 is flagged as a pseudogene. The CDR3 has 13 amino acids. The CDR3 nucleotides are TGTGCCAGCGACAGGTTTTATCCCTACGAGCAGTACGTC. Its translation is CASDRFYPYEQYV.

The chain combines TRBV6-1 with TRBJ2-5; 10 bases align to TRBD2. CDR1 is MNHNS, CDR2 SASEGT, per germline. J was trimmed by 3 bases and V by 8 bases; bases with no gene match: 6. The CDR3 runs to 14 residues. The CDR3 protein is CASYERGGEETQYF. The CDR3 DNA sequence: TGTGCCAGCTATGAGCGGGGGGGTGAAGAGACCCAGTACTTC.

The V and J genes are TRBV7-9 and TRBJ2-3; maybe TRBD2 (6 bases). The CDR3 totals 16 residues. With 5 bases removed from V and 5 bases from J, the gap between germline ends came to 20 bases. Germline CDR1 SEHNR, CDR2 FQNEAQ (reference sequence). CDR3 amino acids: CASSLRAGTVGDTQYF. The CDR3, as DNA: TGTGCCAGCAGCCTCCGCGCAGGGACTGTTGGAGATACGCAGTATTTT.

The chain employs TRBV7-2 and TRBJ2-5, with 8 bases that match TRBD1. The CDR3 loop spans 13 amino acids. V was clipped by 1 base and J by 5 bases; unmatched bases: 0. Germline lookup yields CDR1 SGHTA and CDR2 FQGNSA. CDR3: CASSLGTGETQYF. The DNA for the CDR3 is TGTGCCAGCAGCTTAGGGACAGGGGAGACCCAGTACTTC.

This sequence joins TRBV7-2 and TRBJ1-6, with a weak D call TRBD1 (6 bases). Trimming pared 1 base from V and 10 bases from J, leaving 14 bases between. The germline CDR1 and CDR2 sequences are SGHTA and FQGNSA. This CDR3 is 15 amino acids long. The DNA of the CDR3 is TGTGCCAGCAGCTTAGGACAGGCCCCTTGGTCACCCCTCCACTTT. Translated: CASSLGQAPWSPLHF. Full variable domain (remainder filled in from reference TRBV7-2 and TRBJ1-6): GAGVSQSPSNKVTEKGKDVELRCDPISGHTALYWYRQSLGQGLEFLIYFQGNSAPDKSGLPSDRFSAERTGGSVSTLTIQRTQQEDSAVYLCASSLGQAPWSPLHFGNGTRLTVT.

Regarding this clone: One end of the junction does not line up with germline, which may come from a read error. The V call is TRBV7-8, the J call TRBJ1-1; weak D call: TRBD1 (6 bases). Germline V gene sequence: CDR1 SGHVS, CDR2 FQNEAQ. This CDR3 is 13 amino acids long. CDR3 sequence: CASSDIPGGALPF. CDR3 DNA: TGTGCCAGCAGCGATATCCCCGGGGGGGCCCTACCGTTT. The full variable domain, in which reference TRBV7-8 and TRBJ1-1 provide the parts outside the CDR3, is GAGVSQSPRYKVAKRGQDVALRCDPISGHVSLFWYQQALGQGPEFLTYFQNEAQLDKSGLPSDRFFAERPEGSVSTLKIQRTQQEDSAVYLCASSDIPGGALPFGQGTRLTVV.

The chain combines TRBV7-8 with TRBJ1-1; the D is unclear. CDR3 length equals 14 residues. With 6 bases removed from V and 2 bases from J, the gap between germline ends came to 13 bases. Germline V CDR1 and CDR2: SGHVS, FQNEAQ. The CDR3 nucleotides are TGTGCCAGCAGTCCTACAGATACAAACACTGAAGCTTTCTTT. As protein: CASSPTDTNTEAFF.

The rearrangement uses TRBV28 and TRBJ2-2, with 7 bases fitting TRBD1. Looked up from germline, CDR1 is MDHEN and CDR2 is SYDVKM. The junction had 13 bases not matched to a gene; V was cut back by 3 bases and J by 0 bases. The CDR3 spans 19 residues. CDR3 nucleotide sequence: TGTGCCAGCAGTTTCCCGGGACAGCAAACTACTGCGAACACCGGGGAGCTGTTTTTT. This translates into CASSFPGQQTTANTGELFF.

The chain is built from TRBV6-1 and TRBJ1-5; D is perhaps TRBD1 (6 bases). The germline V gene encodes CDR1 MNHNS and CDR2 SASEGT. CDR3 length: 13 residues. Trimming cost V 2 bases and J 6 bases, with 8 bases left between them. CDR3 coding DNA: TGTGCCAGCAGTGAAAACAGGGCTCAGCCCCAGCATTTT. Its protein is CASSENRAQPQHF.

The V and J genes are TRBV28 and TRBJ1-2, with D perhaps matching TRBD1 (5 bases). CDR3 size: 16 residues. CDR1 is MDHEN and CDR2 is SYDVKM in the germline V gene. V lost 5 bases to trimming and J lost 1 base, with 17 bases between them. The CDR3 coding sequence is TGTGCCAGCAGTAAACCCAGGGAAGCCATTAACTATGGCTACACCTTC. This translates into CASSKPREAINYGYTF.

Judged by abundance, this clone is medium-sized. Within the sample, other DNA sequences also encode this same CDR3. The chain recombines TRBV28 with TRBJ2-7; D possibly corresponds to TRBD1 (6 bases). The CDR3 totals 12 residues. CDR1 is MDHEN and CDR2 is SYDVKM in the germline V gene. The ends were cut back, 2 bases at V and 6 bases at J, with 8 bases in the middle. The CDR3 spells CASSLTGSEQYV. The DNA of the CDR3 is TGTGCCAGCAGTTTAACAGGGTCCGAGCAGTACGTC.

This chain uses TRBV4-1 with TRBJ2-2, with D unresolved. The CDR3 covers 17 residues. The V gene lost 0 bases and the J gene lost 0 bases, with 11 bases spanning the gap. Germline V CDR1 and CDR2: MGHRA, YSYEKL. This CDR3 is CASSQELRLPNTGELFF. For the CDR3, the DNA is TGCGCCAGCAGCCAAGAGTTACGTCTACCGAACACCGGGGAGCTGTTTTTT.

The DNA for the CDR3 is TGTGCCAGCCGGGAAGGGCACACTGAAGCTTTCTTT. Translation: CASREGHTEAFF. This chain connects TRBV6-5 to TRBJ1-1; D is uncertain. V gave up 8 bases and J gave up 3 bases, with 10 bases separating them. The CDR3 consists of 12 residues. CDR1 and CDR2 (germline): MNHEY, SVGAGI.

V and J are TRBV7-9 and TRBJ2-2; 7 nucleotides match TRBD1. The V and J ends lost 4 bases and 5 bases, in that order; junction bases with no gene match: 7. The V gene's germline CDR1 is SEHNR and CDR2 FQNEAQ (reference sequence). This CDR3 spans 15 amino acids. Here the CDR3 reads CASSSRQGATGELFF. DNA for the CDR3: TGTGCCAGCAGCTCTAGACAGGGAGCGACCGGGGAGCTGTTTTTT.

V and J are TRBV11-2 and TRBJ2-6; D is unclear. From germline, CDR1 is SGHAT and CDR2 FQNNGV. V shed 1 base and J shed 9 bases, with 10 bases lying between them. This CDR3 spans 14 amino acids. CDR3 loop: CASSLGHTINVLTF. The CDR3 DNA reads TGTGCCAGCAGCTTAGGACATACCATCAACGTCCTGACTTTC.

The V gene is TRBV2, the J gene TRBJ2-3, with 10 positions matching TRBD2. The CDR3 totals 15 residues. The germline V gene encodes CDR1 SNHLY and CDR2 FYNNEI. V was clipped by 6 bases and J by 2 bases; unmatched bases: 5. In DNA, the CDR3 is TGTGCCAGCAGGGATAGCGGGGGGTTCACAGATACGCAGTATTTT. It translates to CASRDSGGFTDTQYF.

The chain joins TRBV7-6 to TRBJ1-1, with D perhaps matching TRBD1 (5 bases). Trimming removed 1 base from V and 0 bases from J, with 9 bases in between. The CDR3 is 15 amino acids. Germline V gene lookup returns CDR1 SGHVS and CDR2 FNYEAQ. Here the CDR3 reads CASSLVQGMNTEAFF. The CDR3 region has the DNA TGTGCCAGCAGCTTAGTGCAGGGCATGAACACTGAAGCTTTCTTT.

V and J are TRBV5-6 and TRBJ1-5; D is ambiguous. Trimming cost V 3 bases and J 3 bases, with 4 bases left between them. The germline V gene encodes CDR1 SGHDT and CDR2 YYEEEE. The CDR3 runs 12 residues. CDR3 in DNA: TGTGCCAGCAGCTCTTACAATCAGCCCCAGCATTTT. Encoded protein: CASSSYNQPQHF.

V is TRBV11-2 and J is TRBJ1-6; D is undetermined. V gave up 5 bases and J gave up 9 bases, with 14 bases separating them. The germline gives CDR1 SGHAT, CDR2 FQNNGV. The CDR3 is made up of 14 amino acids. The CDR3 coding sequence is TGTGCCAGCAGCCCTAGGGCGGGAGGTTCACCCCTCCACTTT. It translates to CASSPRAGGSPLHF. Full variable domain (missing parts from reference TRBV11-2 and TRBJ1-6): EAGVAQSPRYKIIEKRQSVAFWCNPISGHATLYWYQQILGQGPKLLIQFQNNGVVDDSQLPKDRFSAERLKGVDSTLKIQPAKLEDSAVYLCASSPRAGGSPLHFGNGTRLTVT.

V is TRBV18 and J is TRBJ2-5, with a weak D call TRBD1 (6 bases). In germline, CDR1 is KGHSH, CDR2 LQKENI. The germline V and J ends were trimmed by 3 bases and 4 bases, with 12 bases remaining between them. The CDR3 sequence is 14 residues long. The CDR3 spells CASSPLQGRETQYF. The CDR3 nucleotides are TGTGCCAGCTCACCTTTACAGGGACGAGAGACCCAGTACTTC.

J is TRBJ1-4 and V is TRBV5-1; 7 bases are a match to TRBD1. The CDR3 is 14 amino acids. From germline, CDR1 is SGHRS and CDR2 YFSETQ. Trimming took 4 bases from V and 3 from J; bases not matched to a gene: 3. CDR3 residues: CASSGGTANEKLFF. The CDR3 DNA is TGCGCCAGCAGCGGCGGGACAGCTAATGAAAAACTGTTTTTT.

The V and J genes are TRBV6-1 and TRBJ2-7, with 9 bases aligning to TRBD1. The CDR3 has 13 amino acids. From germline, CDR1 is MNHNS and CDR2 SASEGT. This chain's CDR3 is CASSARDRALWDV. CDR3 DNA: TGTGCCAGCAGTGCCCGGGACAGGGCCCTTTGGGACGTC.

The sample holds a few counts of this clone. The genes are TRBV28 and TRBJ2-1; D is undetermined. V gave up 5 bases and J gave up 5 bases, with 10 bases separating them. Per germline, CDR1 MDHEN and CDR2 SYDVKM. There are 13 residues in the CDR3. CDR3 residues: CASSLFSDNEQFF. CDR3 bases: TGTGCCAGCAGTCTCTTCTCGGACAATGAGCAGTTCTTC.

The chain combines TRBV27 with TRBJ1-5, with D possibly being TRBD1 (6 bases). The V gene lost 4 bases and the J gene lost 6 bases, with 10 bases spanning the gap. The germline gives CDR1 MNHEY, CDR2 SMNVEV (reference sequence). The CDR3 totals 13 residues. The CDR3 DNA follows: TGTGCCAGCAGTTACTCCAGGGGTCAGCCCCAGCATTTT. Translation gives CASSYSRGQPQHF.

The chain uses TRBV28 and TRBJ1-6; 8 nucleotides line up with TRBD1. Unmatched junction bases numbered 5, after V lost 3 bases and J lost 7 bases. The V gene's germline CDR1 is MDHEN and CDR2 SYDVKM. CDR3 length: 15 residues. The CDR3 DNA reads TGTGCCAGCAGTTTGGGCGACAGGGGAAATTCACCCCTCCACTTT. Protein: CASSLGDRGNSPLHF.